This record looks at one TCR beta chain sequence and its context. Its cognate antigen has yet to be identified. Within one base of it there is no much larger clone, and no base qualities were kept. Per the germline V gene (reference sequence), SEHNR is the CDR1 and FQNEAQ is the CDR2. Measured from the cysteine to the phenylalanine, the CDR3 is 16 residues long. Only the CDR3 region is kept as DNA, spanning 48 bases read in frame from base 1. From V the trimming removes 3 bases and from J it removes 4 bases, while the gene matches leave 4 bases of the junction unaccounted for. The data were taken from a study of CD8 T cells in ankylosing spondylitis (dated by TCRdb to between 2016 and 2019). Context from the whole study: T cell receptor beta repertoires were profiled in healthy donors and ankylosing spondylitis patients so that disease-linked TCR variants could be found. The whole study cohort included some 100 healthy donors and 20 to 25 ankylosing spondylitis patients. Peripheral blood was sampled, and synovial fluid was also collected from ankylosing spondylitis patients. The paper's findings and limits, for the study overall: Significant enrichment of the disease-linked clones was reported in matched synovial fluid samples from ankylosing spondylitis patients. The disease-linked clones had a CD8+ phenotype and were found at relatively low frequencies in peripheral blood. Some motif variants had previously been reported in the synovial fluid and blood of reactive arthritis patients, which suggests shared mechanisms of disease initiation. A TCR beta motif made up of several highly homologous amino acid variants appeared to be characteristic of blood from ankylosing spondylitis patients.

The reads were generated on an Illumina HiSeq 2500. Quantitative 5'-RACE with molecular barcodes was used to prepare TCR beta libraries. Per the source publication's procedure: A new computational method, built on a probabilistic model of VDJ rearrangement, was used to identify disease-linked TCR variants. TCRdb applied fastp at Q25 and MiXCR to the public reads, then kept only in-frame beta chains. Every CDR3 protein is listed once, alongside the most common genes and DNA of its rows. The V and J calls were not made by the authors but by TCRdb's processing. This sample is represented by 200,000 to 250,000 distinct CDR3 sequences; about a sixth of them were singletons. The ten largest account for 42% of the sample.

The chain employs TRBV7-9 and TRBJ2-7; 15 central bases correspond to TRBD2. Sequencing used blood, either unsorted or a sorted T cell fraction (not recorded which). This TCR was sampled from a male donor with ankylosing spondylitis. The CDR3 region reads CASSFEGLAGGYEQYF. The nucleotide sequence is given as TGTGCCAGCAGCTTCGAAGGACTAGCGGGAGGGTACGAGCAGTACTTC.